Sequencing of this TCR beta chain was carried out in a study of blood T cell repertoires in COVID-19. Sequencing was performed with immunoSEQ multiplex PCR; in TCRdb, only in-frame clones are kept and a portion is missing. Of about 270,000 clones in the sample, more than 80% were seen once. In germline, CDR1 is MNHEY, CDR2 SVGAGI. The CDR3 consists of 14 residues. The V end lost 4 bases, the J end lost 5 bases, and 13 bases lay between the germline ends. V gene TRBV6-5 combines with J gene TRBJ2-3, with a possible D match to TRBD2 (7 bases). The TCR originated in a woman aged 18-29 years who had recovered from COVID-19. Sequenced input: PBMCs or T cells enriched from blood (not recorded which). CDR3 in DNA: TGTGCCAGCAGTTTTGGGGGGGGCCTAGATACGCAGTATTTT. Amino acid sequence: CASSFGGGLDTQYF.